The 20 T cell receptor beta chains reported below all come from one sample, sequenced in a study of technical replicates of blood from a handful of donors. Only in-frame clones appear in the TCRdb table, and some are missing; sequencing was by immunoSEQ multiplex PCR. The data contain about 90,000 clones, 85% to 95% of them singletons. The sample comprised T cells isolated from PBMCs. The receptors originated from a human donor in good health.

The chain combines TRBV6-5 with TRBJ2-1; 9 bases map to TRBD2. The CDR3 is made up of 15 amino acids. V gave up 6 bases and J gave up 6 bases; unmatched junction bases: 9. Germline V lookup: CDR1 MNHEY, CDR2 SVGAGI. The CDR3 protein is CASREPGLAGNEQFF. The CDR3 bases are TGTGCCAGCAGAGAGCCGGGACTAGCAGGCAATGAGCAGTTCTTC.

The V call is TRBV4-1, the J call TRBJ1-1; 7 nucleotides agree with TRBD1. The CDR3 is 13 amino acids. Per the germline V gene, CDR1 is MGHRA and CDR2 is YSYEKL. The V segment lost 8 bases and the J segment 3 bases; nucleotides outside the gene matches: 6. The CDR3 region is CASATGMDTEAFF. The CDR3 DNA follows: TGCGCCAGCGCGACAGGGATGGACACTGAAGCTTTCTTT.

The chain carries TRBV28 and TRBJ1-2; D is ambiguous. CDR3 length equals 13 residues. CDR1 is MDHEN, CDR2 SYDVKM, per germline. Trimming left V 2 bases short and J 8 bases short, with 12 bases between. CDR3 DNA: TGTGCCAGCAGTTTAAACGAGGCGGTAGGCTACACCTTC. It encodes CASSLNEAVGYTF.

Remarks on this clone: Relative to the germline gene, one junction end is altered; a read error may explain this. The genes are TRBV7-8 and TRBJ2-3; a weak D match, TRBD2 (5 bases). Per the germline V gene, CDR1 is SGHVS and CDR2 is FQNEAQ. The CDR3 has 15 amino acids. This CDR3 reads CASNLGGAGADTQYF. Written as DNA, the CDR3 is TGTGCCAGCAACTTAGGCGGCGCCGGGGCAGATACGCAGTATTTT.

The genes are TRBV27 and TRBJ2-1; D remains ambiguous. The CDR3 has 16 amino acids. V lost 0 bases to trimming and J lost 2 bases, with 11 bases between them. Germline V gives CDR1 MNHEY, CDR2 SMNVEV (reference sequence). The CDR3 DNA reads as TGTGCCAGCAGTTTATCGAAGGAGCCGACCTACAATGAGCAGTTCTTC. It is translated as CASSLSKEPTYNEQFF.

V is TRBV28 and J is TRBJ2-7; 11 positions agree with TRBD2. Germline CDR1 reads MDHEN; CDR2 reads SYDVKM. The CDR3 has 14 residues. J gave up 2 bases and V 10 bases, and 7 bases lay outside the gene matches. This CDR3 is CATLLAGGPYEQYF. Here the CDR3 DNA reads TGTGCCACCCTTTTAGCGGGAGGGCCCTACGAGCAGTACTTC.

This chain joins TRBV6-1 and TRBJ2-1; D remains ambiguous. V was cut by 2 bases and J by 1 base, with 9 bases left in between. Per the germline V gene, CDR1 is MNHNS and CDR2 is SASEGT. The CDR3 extends over 15 amino acids. CDR3 coding DNA: TGTGCCAGCAGTGAAAGAGGAAGTTCCTACAATGAGCAGTTCTTC. This encodes CASSERGSSYNEQFF.

The genes are TRBV11-3 and TRBJ2-3; the match to TRBD2 covers 7 bases. In germline, CDR1 is SGHNT, CDR2 YENEEA. The CDR3 contains 19 residues. The V segment lost 0 bases and the J segment 0 bases; nucleotides outside the gene matches: 12. CDR3 coding DNA: TGTGCCAGCAGCTTAGACCCCTGGGGGTCGGGGGGTAGCACAGATACGCAGTATTTT. It specifies CASSLDPWGSGGSTDTQYF.

The gene calls are TRBV7-9 and TRBJ2-5; D remains ambiguous. CDR3 size: 14 residues. The V end lost 2 bases, the J end lost 4 bases, and 11 bases lay between the germline ends. Germline CDR1 SEHNR, CDR2 FQNEAQ (reference sequence). CDR3 DNA sequence: TGTGCCAGCAGCTTAAGACGGGTTGGAGAGACCCAGTACTTC. Its translation is CASSLRRVGETQYF.

The V gene is TRBV10-3, the J gene TRBJ1-3; D is perhaps TRBD1 (6 bases). The CDR3 spans 15 residues. Germline CDR1 ENHRY, CDR2 SYGVKD. Trimming removed 0 bases from V and 3 bases from J, with 9 bases in between. The CDR3 region is CAISESTGGGNTIYF. CDR3 nucleotides: TGTGCCATCAGTGAGTCGACAGGCGGTGGAAACACCATATATTTT.

The rearrangement links TRBV19 to TRBJ2-1, with D unclear. Germline-derived CDR1 and CDR2 are LNHDA and SQIVND (reference sequence). This CDR3 has 16 residues. Trimming took off 1 base at V and 10 bases at J, with 20 bases between the two ends. CDR3 sequence: CASSIGDTRPLWEQFF. The CDR3 DNA reads TGTGCCAGTAGTATAGGAGACACCCGGCCCCTGTGGGAGCAGTTCTTC.

The rearrangement joins TRBV11-2 to TRBJ2-2; D perhaps matches TRBD1 (6 bases). V was cut by 3 bases and J by 6 bases, with 11 bases left in between. The germline V gene encodes CDR1 SGHAT and CDR2 FQNNGV. This CDR3 contains 14 residues. The DNA of the CDR3 is TGTGCCAGCAGCTTGGGGACAACAGCCGGGGAGCTGTTTTTT. It specifies CASSLGTTAGELFF.

The chain has TRBV6-6 and TRBJ1-2; 8 bases map to TRBD1. The CDR3 consists of 15 residues. The V and J ends lost 7 bases and 6 bases, in that order; junction bases with no gene match: 13. Germline V gene data show CDR1 as MNHNY and CDR2 as SVGAGI (reference sequence). DNA for the CDR3: TGTGCCAGCATCGCCCTGGGACAGGCGGGCGATGGCTACACCTTC. Its protein product is CASIALGQAGDGYTF.

The rearrangement links TRBV4-1 to TRBJ2-7; D may be TRBD1 (6 bases). The germline gives CDR1 MGHRA, CDR2 YSYEKL. The CDR3 sequence is 15 residues long. V dropped 1 base and J dropped 2 bases, with 12 bases sitting between them. The CDR3 nucleotides are TGCGCCAGCAGCCAAGGGGCCGGGACAACCTACGAGCAGTACTTC. It codes for CASSQGAGTTYEQYF.

The chain recombines TRBV7-9 with TRBJ2-1, with TRBD1 matching over 9 bases. This CDR3 has 16 residues. Germline V gene data show CDR1 as SEHNR and CDR2 as FQNEAQ (reference sequence). With 1 base clipped from V and 2 bases from J, the junction kept 3 bases outside the gene matches. For the CDR3, the DNA is TGTGCCAGCAGCTTAGGGACAGGGGAAGCCTACAATGAGCAGTTCTTC. Protein product: CASSLGTGEAYNEQFF.

This chain uses TRBV27 with TRBJ2-5; 8 bases are shared with TRBD2. Trimming at V came to 2 bases and at J to 5 bases, leaving 4 bases not matched to a gene. Germline V gives CDR1 MNHEY, CDR2 SMNVEV (reference sequence). CDR3 length: 14 amino acids. The DNA for the CDR3 is TGTGCCAGCAGTTTAGAGACTAGCGCGGAGACCCAGTACTTC. Translation: CASSLETSAETQYF.

This sequence joins TRBV19 and TRBJ1-1; 8 nucleotides align to TRBD1. Trimming cost V 6 bases and J 0 bases; bases outside gene matches: 12. Germline CDR1 LNHDA, CDR2 SQIVND (reference sequence). The CDR3 is 17 amino acids. The CDR3 coding sequence is TGTGCCAGTAGACAACAGGGGGTCGAGGTCATGAACACTGAAGCTTTCTTT. Its translation: CASRQQGVEVMNTEAFF.

The CDR3 reads CASSASGQVPGAFF. CDR3 coding DNA: TGTGCCAGCTCAGCTTCCGGACAGGTCCCCGGGGCTTTCTTT. This rearrangement joins TRBV18 to TRBJ1-1; 7 bases fit TRBD1. V lost 5 bases and J lost 11; bases outside the gene matches: 14. CDR1 and CDR2 (germline): KGHSH, LQKENI. The CDR3 sequence is 14 residues long.

This sequence joins TRBV27 and TRBJ2-7; 8 bases fit TRBD1. This CDR3 is 15 amino acids long. Germline lookup yields CDR1 MNHEY and CDR2 SMNVEV (reference sequence). V gave up 3 bases and J gave up 5 bases; unmatched junction bases: 9. CDR3 amino acids: CASSFSAGGFDEQYF. In nucleotides, the CDR3 is TGTGCCAGCAGTTTCTCTGCAGGGGGCTTCGACGAGCAGTACTTC.

This sequence joins TRBV7-3 and TRBJ2-6; the D gene is possibly TRBD1 (8 bases). Germline CDR1 SGHTA, CDR2 FQGTGA. The CDR3 runs to 18 residues. V was clipped by 1 base and J by 2 bases, with 15 bases between them. The CDR3 loop is CASSLRGGQVPGANVLTF. The CDR3, as DNA: TGTGCCAGCAGCTTAAGGGGGGGACAGGTTCCTGGGGCCAACGTCCTGACTTTC.